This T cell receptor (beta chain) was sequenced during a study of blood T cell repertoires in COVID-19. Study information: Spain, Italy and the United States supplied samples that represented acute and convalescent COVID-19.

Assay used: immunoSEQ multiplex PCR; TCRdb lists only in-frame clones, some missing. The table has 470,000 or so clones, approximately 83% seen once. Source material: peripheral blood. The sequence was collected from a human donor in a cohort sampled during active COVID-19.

CDR3 loop: CASSLDYGGSTEAFF. CDR3 sequence (DNA): TGTGCCAGCAGCTTAGACTACGGGGGGAGCACTGAAGCTTTCTTT. The chain links TRBV11-3 to TRBJ1-1; possible D gene TRBD1, 5 bases. The CDR3 is 15 residues long. From germline, CDR1 is SGHNT and CDR2 YENEEA. Between the trimmed V and J ends, which lost 0 bases and 4 bases, there was a span of 12 bases.